Below are 3 T cell receptor beta chains sequenced from a single sample in a study of post-analysis software for immune sequencing data. TCR beta libraries were prepared from cDNA with unique molecular identifiers. TCRdb fed the PCR reads into MiXCR, producing one record per CDR3 protein. The sample contains about 540,000 distinct CDR3 sequences, less than 40% of which appear only once. Study outcomes and limitations: TRBV5-6, TRBV5-1 and TRBV20-1 belonged to a set of about five TRBV segments that were more frequent in patients than controls.

These receptors have no known antigen. Sequenced input: blood. The receptors originated from a girl aged 2-17 years with multiple sclerosis.

This sequence joins TRBV10-3 and TRBJ2-1; TRBD1 aligns across 8 bases. Losses at the gene ends were 3 bases for V and 10 bases for J; bases not matched to a gene: 8. Germline assignment: CDR1 ENHRY and CDR2 SYGVKD. CDR3 size: 14 residues. CDR3 coding DNA: TGTGCCATCAGTGACGCGACAGGGGTAGAGGAGCAGTTCTTC. Amino acids: CAISDATGVEEQFF.

The CDR3 coding sequence is TGTGCCAGCAGCCCACTAGCGTCGGGCACCGGGGAGCTGTTTTTT. Its protein product is CASSPLASGTGELFF. The chain is built from TRBV7-9 and TRBJ2-2; TRBD2 aligns across 7 bases. The CDR3 is made up of 15 amino acids. V trimming: 5 bases; J trimming: 4 bases; junction bases outside the gene matches: 7. The V gene's germline CDR1 is SEHNR and CDR2 FQNEAQ (reference sequence). The variable domain in full, completed from reference TRBV7-9 and TRBJ2-2, reads DTGVSQNPRHKITKRGQNVTFRCDPISEHNRLYWYRQTLGQGPEFLTYFQNEAQLEKSRLLSDRFSAERPKGSFSTLEIQRTEQGDSAMYLCASSPLASGTGELFFGEGSRLTVL.

The V gene is TRBV20-1, the J gene TRBJ2-7; 8 bases align to TRBD1. After removal of 7 bases from V and 1 base from J, the junction contained 9 bases not matched to a gene. Germline lookup yields CDR1 DFQATT and CDR2 SNEGSKA (reference sequence). The CDR3 contains 14 residues. The CDR3 reads CSVLLDRVSYEQYF. The CDR3 nucleotides are TGCAGTGTTCTTTTGGACAGGGTATCCTACGAGCAGTACTTC.